This TCR beta chain was identified in a study of cytomegalovirus exposure and HLA in healthy donors. Study-wide findings and caveats: Despite most TCR sequences being rare, some public TCRs occurred in many donors. Researchers counted around 170 TCR beta chains as cytomegalovirus-associated.

With respect to this clone: Its antigen remains unidentified. One end of the junction fails to match germline, which may point to a read error.

This CDR3 comprises 16 residues. From germline, CDR1 is SGHRS and CDR2 YFSETQ. PCR was performed using 60 Vbeta and 13 Jbeta primers. Profiled with immunoSEQ multiplex PCR; TCRdb holds only in-frame clones, not every one. The sample has approximately 140,000 clones; 70% to 85% are singletons. The TCR sequence derives from a male donor in good health and CMV-seronegative. The material sequenced was PBMCs. V and J are TRBV5-1 and TRBJ2-7; D might be TRBD1 (6 bases). The chain's CDR3 is CANSFPEGVSSYEQYF. DNA for the CDR3: TGCGCCAACAGCTTCCCCGAGGGGGTAAGCTCCTACGAGCAGTACTTC.